One sample yielded the 23 T cell receptor beta chains listed below, sequenced in a study of cytomegalovirus exposure and HLA in healthy donors. 13 Jbeta primers and 60 Vbeta primers were used for the PCR. Sequencing used immunoSEQ multiplex PCR; TCRdb keeps in-frame clones, though not all of them. The table includes about 130,000 clones, 70% to 80% detected once. Sequenced material: PBMCs. Source of these receptors: a man aged 25-45 years in good health and CMV-seronegative.

This sequence joins TRBV19 and TRBJ2-5; no clear D gene. CDR1 and CDR2 from the germline V gene are LNHDA and SQIVND (reference sequence). This CDR3 comprises 12 residues. V lost 4 bases and J 0 bases, leaving 3 bases between the germline ends. This CDR3 reads CASSSNQETQYF. Here the CDR3 DNA reads TGTGCCAGTAGTAGTAACCAAGAGACCCAGTACTTC.

CDR3 coding DNA: TGTGCCAGCAGTGAGAGGTCTAACTATGGCTACACCTTC. This sequence encodes CASSERSNYGYTF. This chain connects TRBV28 to TRBJ1-2, with unresolved D. The V gene's germline CDR1 is MDHEN and CDR2 SYDVKM. The CDR3 totals 13 residues. Trimming stripped 5 bases from V and 0 bases from J, with 7 bases between.

The genes are TRBV5-1 and TRBJ2-1, with 12 bases that match TRBD2. The CDR3 covers 15 residues. The germline V gene encodes CDR1 SGHRS and CDR2 YFSETQ. V lost 3 bases to trimming and J lost 10 bases; unmatched junction nucleotides: 8. The CDR3 DNA is TGCGCCAGCAGCTCGACTAGCGGGGGCTACACAGAGCAGTTCTTC. Translation: CASSSTSGGYTEQFF.

The genes are TRBV18 and TRBJ2-3; 10 nucleotides agree with TRBD2. The CDR3 has 14 amino acids. The germline gives CDR1 KGHSH, CDR2 LQKENI. Unmatched junction bases numbered 1, after V lost 3 bases and J lost 4 bases. CDR3 amino acids: CASSPSGGADTQYF. CDR3 DNA: TGTGCCAGCTCACCGAGCGGGGGGGCAGATACGCAGTATTTT.

The chain combines TRBV5-5 with TRBJ2-3; D gene unclear. Germline V gives CDR1 SGHKS, CDR2 YYEKEE (reference sequence). The V end was cut by 0 bases, the J end by 2 bases, with 7 bases between. The CDR3 extends over 14 amino acids. CDR3 in amino acids: CASSLGTYTDTQYF. For the CDR3, the DNA is TGTGCCAGCAGCTTGGGAACTTACACAGATACGCAGTATTTT.

The count of this clone is one. The chain links TRBV30 to TRBJ2-1; weak D call: TRBD2 (5 bases). The V end was cut by 1 base, the J end by 7 bases, with 11 bases between. The germline CDR1 and CDR2 sequences are GTSNPN and SVGIG (reference sequence). The CDR3 has 13 amino acids. The CDR3 DNA reads as TGTGCCTGGAGTGACTGGACTCGTAATGAGCAGTTCTTC. This sequence encodes CAWSDWTRNEQFF.

The chain links TRBV6-4 to TRBJ2-1; TRBD2 aligns across 13 bases. Germline V gene lookup returns CDR1 MRHNA and CDR2 SNTAGT. The CDR3 contains 16 residues. The junction had 10 bases not matched to a gene; V was cut back by 5 bases and J by 9 bases. The CDR3 DNA reads TGTGCCAGCAGTTCCAGCGGGACTAGCGGGATGGGTGAGCAGTTCTTC. Its translation: CASSSSGTSGMGEQFF.

This chain joins TRBV9 and TRBJ1-1; 8 bases are shared with TRBD1. V lost 4 bases and J lost 2; bases outside the gene matches: 4. The germline V gene encodes CDR1 SGDLS and CDR2 YYNGEE. The CDR3 has 14 amino acids. CDR3 amino acids: CASSSGQGNTEAFF. The CDR3 coding sequence is TGTGCCAGCAGCTCCGGACAGGGAAACACTGAAGCTTTCTTT.

V and J are TRBV7-6 and TRBJ2-3; D unresolved. V gave up 1 base and J gave up 3 bases, with 5 bases separating them. Germline V gives CDR1 SGHVS, CDR2 FNYEAQ. The CDR3 totals 13 residues. DNA of the CDR3: TGTGCCAGCAGCTTAGTTTCTACAGATACGCAGTATTTT. The encoded protein is CASSLVSTDTQYF. The full variable domain, in which reference TRBV7-6 and TRBJ2-3 provide the parts outside the CDR3, is GAGVSQSPRYKVTKRGQDVALRCDPISGHVSLYWYRQALGQGPEFLTYFNYEAQQDKSGLPNDRFSAERPEGSISTLTIQRTEQRDSAMYRCASSLVSTDTQYFGPGTRLTVL.

The chain combines TRBV10-3 with TRBJ2-4; TRBD2 matches 8 bases. This CDR3 is 17 amino acids long. CDR1 ENHRY and CDR2 SYGVKD come from the germline V gene. V shed 4 bases and J 0 bases; nucleotides not matched to a gene: 8. The CDR3 is CAISAVSGGLAKNIQYF. The CDR3 DNA follows: TGTGCCATCAGTGCTGTATCGGGAGGGTTAGCCAAAAACATTCAGTACTTC.

This clone has a single count. The chain employs TRBV5-1 and TRBJ2-1; 11 nucleotides line up with TRBD2. V was pared by 8 bases and J by 8 bases, with 12 bases of the junction left unmatched. In germline, CDR1 is SGHRS, CDR2 YFSETQ. The CDR3 totals 15 residues. CDR3: CASQTSGSNSYEQFF. CDR3 nucleotides: TGCGCCAGTCAAACTAGCGGGAGTAATAGCTATGAGCAGTTCTTC.

The V and J genes are TRBV18 and TRBJ2-7; the D is unclear. This CDR3 has 14 residues. Germline CDR1 KGHSH, CDR2 LQKENI. V shed 2 bases and J shed 2 bases, with 10 bases lying between them. In nucleotides, the CDR3 is TGTGCCAGCTCACCAGGTCAGGTCCCCTACGAGCAGTACTTC. Encoded protein: CASSPGQVPYEQYF.

The J gene is TRBJ2-1, the V gene TRBV10-3, with a tentative D call TRBD2 (5 bases). The CDR3 consists of 14 residues. The germline CDR1 and CDR2 sequences are ENHRY and SYGVKD. V lost 4 bases, J lost 3 bases, and 10 bases lay in between. The CDR3 DNA sequence: TGTGCCATCAGTGCCAGCGGAGACTACAATGAGCAGTTCTTC. This sequence encodes CAISASGDYNEQFF.

CDR3 nucleotides: TGTGCCAGCAGCTTGCGCGGGGTAGATACGCAGTATTTT. This sequence encodes CASSLRGVDTQYF. This chain joins TRBV5-4 and TRBJ2-3, with D possibly being TRBD2 (6 bases). CDR3 length: 13 residues. The V end was cut by 1 base, the J end by 5 bases, with 8 bases between. Per germline, CDR1 SGHNT and CDR2 YYREEE (reference sequence).

About this clone itself: This specimen includes other DNA sequences encoding the same CDR3. The J gene is TRBJ2-7, the V gene TRBV11-2, with a weak D call TRBD2 (5 bases). The V and J ends lost 1 base and 4 bases respectively, with 8 bases between them. Germline V gene lookup returns CDR1 SGHAT and CDR2 FQNNGV. The CDR3 has 13 amino acids. The CDR3 here is CASSLGTSYEQYF. In DNA, the CDR3 is TGTGCCAGCAGCTTAGGGACTTCATACGAGCAGTACTTC.

The CDR3 region has the DNA TGTGCCAGCAGTCCCAGCGGGATGGAAGAGCAGTACTTC. It specifies CASSPSGMEEQYF. This rearrangement joins TRBV6-4 to TRBJ2-7, with 7 bases that match TRBD2. The CDR3 length is 13 residues. Germline V gene sequence: CDR1 MRHNA, CDR2 SNTAGT. V shed 5 bases, J shed 7 bases, and the junction held 8 bases outside the gene matches.

The rearrangement joins TRBV5-1 to TRBJ2-3; TRBD2 matches 10 bases. CDR3 length: 17 amino acids. In germline, CDR1 is SGHRS, CDR2 YFSETQ. J lost 1 base, V lost 0 bases, and 5 bases had no gene match. CDR3 DNA sequence: TGCGCCAGCAGCTTGGCTAGCGGGAGCTTTGGCACAGATACGCAGTATTTT. Encoded protein: CASSLASGSFGTDTQYF.

This sequence joins TRBV7-9 and TRBJ1-2; D remains ambiguous. Trimming took off 1 base at V and 4 bases at J, with 4 bases between the two ends. The length of the CDR3 is 12 residues. Germline CDR1 SEHNR, CDR2 FQNEAQ (reference sequence). CDR3 sequence: CASSLGSYGYTF. CDR3 bases: TGTGCCAGCAGCTTAGGGAGCTATGGCTACACCTTC.

As DNA, the CDR3 is TGTGCCAGCAGACAGGGGGCGGGGAGCACTGAAGCTTTCTTT. Translation: CASRQGAGSTEAFF. The chain combines TRBV2 with TRBJ1-1, with TRBD1 identical over 9 bases. The J segment lost 4 bases and the V segment lost 6 bases, leaving 6 bases of the junction unmatched. Germline CDR1 and CDR2: SNHLY and FYNNEI. The CDR3 is made up of 14 amino acids.

This clone was counted once. This rearrangement joins TRBV29-1 to TRBJ2-5; maybe TRBD2 (5 bases). The DNA end lines up better with TRBJ2-7; the J call may be wrong. This CDR3 region has 13 residues. Germline V lookup: CDR1 SQVTM, CDR2 ANQGSEA. CDR3 sequence reads: CSAGLSSGSEQYF. DNA of the CDR3: TGCAGCGCCGGACTTTCTTCGGGTTCCGAGCAGTACTTC.

The chain recombines TRBV28 with TRBJ2-5; TRBD2 might be the D (6 bases). This CDR3 comprises 12 residues. V dropped 8 bases and J dropped 4 bases, with 11 bases sitting between them. Looked up from germline, CDR1 is MDHEN and CDR2 is SYDVKM. The CDR3 reads CASAAGGETQYF. As DNA, the CDR3 is TGTGCCAGCGCTGCCGGGGGAGAGACCCAGTACTTC.

The genes are TRBV5-1 and TRBJ2-1; 8 nucleotides agree with TRBD2. Germline-derived CDR1 and CDR2 are SGHRS and YFSETQ. V dropped 7 bases and J dropped 2; count of bases not matched to a gene: 11. CDR3 length equals 16 residues. The CDR3 sequence is CASGVNRGGAYNEQFF. DNA for the CDR3: TGCGCCAGCGGAGTCAATCGGGGGGGCGCCTACAATGAGCAGTTCTTC. Drawing the rest from reference TRBV5-1 and TRBJ2-1, the complete variable domain is KAGVTQTPRYLIKTRGQQVTLSCSPISGHRSVSWYQQTPGQGLQFLFEYFSETQRNKGNFPGRFSGRQFSNSRSEMNVSTLELGDSALYLCASGVNRGGAYNEQFFGPGTRLTVL.

V usage is TRBV30 and J usage is TRBJ1-1, with a tentative D call TRBD1 (5 bases). The ends were cut back, 8 bases at V and 1 base at J, with 17 bases in the middle. This CDR3 has 14 residues. Germline loops: CDR1 GTSNPN, CDR2 SVGIG (reference sequence). CDR3 sequence (DNA): TGTGCCGGTCGTGGCGGGACGGCGAACACTGAAGCTTTCTTT. Its translation is CAGRGGTANTEAFF.